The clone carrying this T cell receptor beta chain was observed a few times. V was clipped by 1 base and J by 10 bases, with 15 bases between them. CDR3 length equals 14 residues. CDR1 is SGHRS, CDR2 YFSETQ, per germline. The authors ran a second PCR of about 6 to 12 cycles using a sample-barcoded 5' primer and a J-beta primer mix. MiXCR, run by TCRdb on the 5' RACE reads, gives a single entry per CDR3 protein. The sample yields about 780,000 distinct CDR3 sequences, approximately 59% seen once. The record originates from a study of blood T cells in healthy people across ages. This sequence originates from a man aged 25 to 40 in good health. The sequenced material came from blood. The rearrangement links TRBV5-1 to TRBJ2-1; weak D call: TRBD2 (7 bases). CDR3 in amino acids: CASSLRGGGYEQFF. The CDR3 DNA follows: TGCGCCAGCAGCTTGAGGGGGGGCGGATACGAGCAGTTCTTC. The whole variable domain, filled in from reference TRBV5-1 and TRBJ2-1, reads KAGVTQTPRYLIKTRGQQVTLSCSPISGHRSVSWYQQTPGQGLQFLFEYFSETQRNKGNFPGRFSGRQFSNSRSEMNVSTLELGDSALYLCASSLRGGGYEQFFGPGTRLTVL.